The source of this T cell receptor beta chain is a study of PD-1 blockade in classical Hodgkin lymphoma. Overall study findings and caveats: No one has yet defined what causes the repertoire differences, which may be disease activity or prior therapy.

Germline values: CDR1 LGHNA, CDR2 YNFKEQ. J lost 8 bases, V lost 1 base, and 7 bases had no gene match. CDR3 length: 15 amino acids. This table comes from immunoSEQ multiplex PCR, and its TCRdb copy is limited to in-frame clones, with some not included. The sample carries 15,000 to 25,000 clones, over 80% recorded once. A remark on this clone: As yet, its antigen is unknown.

Time point here: newly diagnosed, previously untreated cHL patient sample. Out of thawed PBMCs, magnetic negative selection purified CD4+ T cells. Comparison samples consisted of PBMCs from newly diagnosed, untreated classical Hodgkin lymphoma. V is TRBV4-2 and J is TRBJ1-4; 7 nucleotides line up with TRBD1. The sample consisted of CD4+ T cells from blood. The clonotype comes from a human donor with classical Hodgkin lymphoma. CDR3 protein: CASSQANRGGEKLFF. The CDR3, as DNA: TGTGCCAGCAGCCAAGCCAACAGGGGAGGAGAAAAACTGTTTTTT.